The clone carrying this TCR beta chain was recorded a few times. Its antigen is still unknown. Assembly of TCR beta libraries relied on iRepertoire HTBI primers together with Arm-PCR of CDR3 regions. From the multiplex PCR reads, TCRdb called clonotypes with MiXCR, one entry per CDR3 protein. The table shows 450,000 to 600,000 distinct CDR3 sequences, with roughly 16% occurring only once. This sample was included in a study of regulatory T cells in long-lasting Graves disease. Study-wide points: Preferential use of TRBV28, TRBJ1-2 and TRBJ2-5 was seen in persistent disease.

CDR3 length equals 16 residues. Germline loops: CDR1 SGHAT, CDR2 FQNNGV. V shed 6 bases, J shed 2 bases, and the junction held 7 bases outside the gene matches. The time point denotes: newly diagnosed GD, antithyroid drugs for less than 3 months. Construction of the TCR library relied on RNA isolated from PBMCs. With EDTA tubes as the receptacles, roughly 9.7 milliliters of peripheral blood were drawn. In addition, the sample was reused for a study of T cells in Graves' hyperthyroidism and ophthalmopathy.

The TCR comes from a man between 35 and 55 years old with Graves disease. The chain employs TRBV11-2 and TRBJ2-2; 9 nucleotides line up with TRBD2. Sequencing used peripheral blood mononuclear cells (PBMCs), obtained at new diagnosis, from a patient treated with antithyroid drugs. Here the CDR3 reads CASRSSSGANTGELFF. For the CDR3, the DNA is TGTGCCAGCAGATCGTCTAGCGGGGCCAACACCGGGGAGCTGTTTTTT. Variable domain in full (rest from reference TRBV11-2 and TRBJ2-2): EAGVAQSPRYKIIEKRQSVAFWCNPISGHATLYWYQQILGQGPKLLIQFQNNGVVDDSQLPKDRFSAERLKGVDSTLKIQPAKLEDSAVYLCASRSSSGANTGELFFGEGSRLTVL.